This T cell receptor (beta chain) was captured in a study of shared clonotypes between healthy human individuals (dated by TCRdb to 2018 to 2021). Looking at the study overall: A couple of women and a few men aged 18 to 49 years were included in the cohort. For each donor, CD4 naive and CD4 memory were each given three plates, CD8 naive was given two plates, and CD8 memory was given one plate. To increase sequencing depth and limit assay-specific biases, different laboratories used diverse techniques to prepare libraries and sequence TCR repertoires. Leukapheresis yielded between about 0.85 and 10 billion PBMCs per donor. Blood TCR repertoires of five healthy adults were deeply sequenced to estimate repertoire size and the extent of clonotype sharing between individuals.

Using the deep immunoSEQ assay, TCR CDR3 regions were amplified from genomic DNA by multiplex PCR. Extracted genomic DNA from each cell subset was distributed evenly across all wells of several immunoSEQ 96-well plates, and each plate was treated as a replicate. For sorted subsets, each replicate PCR was loaded with 200 to 250 ng genomic DNA, equivalent to 25,000 to 35,000 T cell genomes. Purified libraries were quantified with a Qubit 3.0 fluorometer, sized on a Bioanalyzer 2100, and re-quantified with the KAPA Library Quantification kit. Each immunoSEQ 96-well plate was sequenced on its own single-read 150-cycle Illumina NextSeq 550 flow cell. The original pipeline was this. Because only junctional sequences without quality scores were contained in the immunoSEQ output, filtering matching that applied to full-length reads could not be performed. Sequences were annotated with PyIR, a Python wrapper for IgBLAST v1.9, and V/J genes and CDR3 were assigned using IMGT germline references. Reads were filtered out if the reads had weak V/J assignments (E-value above 1e-6), no CDR3, stop codons, out-of-frame junctions, or ambiguous translated residues. V3J clonotypes were defined as sequences sharing an identical inferred V gene, J gene, and CDR3 amino acid sequence. Percentage overlap between repertoires was calculated by dividing the number of shared unique clonotypes by the size of the smaller repertoire. Richness of each repertoire was evaluated using RTK rarefaction, the Chao1 estimator, and Recon v2.1 estimates of unobserved clonotypes. Generation probabilities were computed with OLGA for all TCRbeta clonotypes obtained by the gDNA method from several donors. TCRdb re-hosts the immuneACCESS table, in-frame sequences only. Its copies lack some clones; in the studies checked, an unresolved V gene accounts for under half of them, and the cause for the rest is not known. The V and J calls and clone size are taken from that table; D and trimming were inferred from the DNA. The sample includes millions of clones, with about 94% observed a single time. The top ten clonotypes cover around 1.1% of the sample.

Comment on this clone: No antigen is known for it. Per-base qualities were not stored, and no clone one base away is much larger. The same CDR3 is also encoded by other DNA sequences in this sample.

CD8 naive samples were CD45RO-negative cells positively selected for CCR7, giving a CD45RA+CCR7+ population that excluded TemRA cells. The donors were healthy, HIV-negative adults who had no recently reported acute infections or vaccinations. All donors were Caucasian adults living in Nashville, Tennessee, USA. Blood was obtained by leukapheresis, after which PBMCs were separated by Ficoll-Histopaque density gradient centrifugation and cryopreserved in liquid nitrogen vapor phase. Analytical flow cytometry was used to check the purity and quantity of every magnetically sorted T cell population. Genomic DNA was isolated from each sorted fraction and quantified by UV absorbance on a Nanodrop 2000c. Results and caveats for the whole study, not just this receptor: Pairwise subsampling indicated that sequencing depth was expected to affect the degree of clonotype sharing among donors. Even with the large sequencing depth, rarefaction of the sorted-subset datasets indicated that sequencing was incomplete. Compared with non-shared clonotypes, clonotypes shared by all four sorted-subset donors had higher generation probabilities. Across four donors, approximately 4.9% of naive CD4, approximately 3.6% of naive CD8, roughly 2.3% of memory CD4, and under 0.45% of memory CD8 clonotypes were shared. The genetic and exposure-history diversity represented was limited by the small number of donors. Naive subsets generally had larger estimated clonotype richness than memory subsets. Sampling was restricted to blood, and TCR repertoires in tissue are likely to differ from TCR repertoires in blood.

The V and J ends are trimmed by 5 bases and 3 bases, leaving 11 bases between them. The CDR3 has 13 amino acids, counting the end cysteine and phenylalanine. Only the CDR3 DNA is retained, 39 bases long and in frame from the first base. CDR1 MDHEN and CDR2 SYDVKM are derived from the germline V gene. In this chain, TRBV28 is recombined with TRBJ2-7; the D gene assignment is ambiguous. Sequencing input: naive CD8+ T cells sorted from blood. The meaning of the sample's cell subset or site label: CD45RA+CCR7+. The sequence came from a man between 18 and 29 years old in good health. For the CDR3, the sequence is CASSLSLVYEQYF. The DNA sequence is TGTGCCAGCAGTCTCAGTTTAGTCTACGAGCAGTACTTC.